A selection of T cell receptor beta chains follows, all from one sample in a study of shared clonotypes between healthy human individuals. Clones were sequenced by immunoSEQ multiplex PCR, and TCRdb holds only the in-frame ones, with some missing. Of about 2 million clones in the sample, around 96% are singletons; the top ten hold more than 0.9%. The sequencing input was naive CD8+ T cells sorted from blood. Source of these receptors: a man between 18 and 29 years old in good health. Both conserved end residues are trimmed from each CDR3. Some rows mark clone size as missing; the rest say once, few, many or name a class of expanded clone.

13	-	TRBV15	TRBJ1-5	ATSRVRGFDQPQH
13	-	TRBV11-1	TRBJ2-1	ASSFFTSEGSEQF
14	-	TRBV5-1	TRBJ2-1	ASSDGTSGSYNEQF
12	-	TRBV7-9	TRBJ1-1	ASSFPDVNTEAF
11	-	TRBV9	TRBJ2-7	ASNPGGNYEQY
14	-	TRBV5-1	TRBJ2-7	ASNVGLAGGLYEQY
16	-	TRBV11-2	TRBJ1-6	ASSPLTYATAYNSPLH
13	-	TRBV29-1	TRBJ1-1	SVEPSGGMNTEAF
12	-	TRBV4-1	TRBJ2-7	ASSPGQSSYEQY
12	-	TRBV19	TRBJ2-7	ASSIRDGVYEQY
13	-	TRBV11-3	TRBJ2-7	ASSFGGDPNYEQY
13	-	TRBV6-5	TRBJ2-2	ASSFVAEEAGELF
9	-	TRBV10-2	TRBJ2-1	ASSDLNEQF
13	-	TRBV11-2	TRBJ1-2	ASSFSAGGNYGYT
10	-	TRBV28	TRBJ2-2	ASAPGRGELF
12	-	TRBV2	TRBJ2-5	ASTGGVYQETQY
12	-	TRBV2	TRBJ2-3	ASTLNVVTDTQY
14	-	TRBV27	TRBJ2-3	ASSPVGQGFTDTQY
10	-	TRBV10-2	TRBJ2-2	ASLQGTGELF
14	-	TRBV4-3	TRBJ2-4	ASSHGFRTDKDIQY
11	-	TRBV6-5	TRBJ1-1	ASSSGSYTEAF
11	once	TRBV5-6	TRBJ1-5	ASSLAGNQPQH
13	-	TRBV7-9	TRBJ2-7	ASSLGSGTPYEQY
13	-	TRBV6-5	TRBJ2-4	ASSYDGEGKNIQY
12	-	TRBV27	TRBJ2-1	ASSWPGGGYEQF
11	once	TRBV10-3	TRBJ2-3	AALAGEADTQY
10	few	TRBV4-2	TRBJ1-1	ASSDRDTEAF
10	-	TRBV7-9	TRBJ2-1	ASGSSRNEQF
11	-	TRBV5-8	TRBJ2-1	ASSLVGGNEQF
12	-	TRBV13	TRBJ1-6	ASSLGRGGSPLH
9	few	TRBV6-1	TRBJ2-7	ASSEGFEQY
14	once	TRBV4-1	TRBJ1-4	ASSQAPGGGDEKLF
13	-	TRBV5-6	TRBJ2-7	ASSSRRESAYEQY
13	once	TRBV7-9	TRBJ1-5	ASSSGTASNQPQH
13	-	TRBV19	TRBJ2-7	ASSMTSAETYEQY
15	-	TRBV7-9	TRBJ2-3	ASSSTLAGGPADTQY
11	-	TRBV6-5	TRBJ1-6	ATGGGYNSPLH
13	-	TRBV7-9	TRBJ2-4	ASSFGQGAKNIQY
12	few	TRBV27	TRBJ2-7	ASSPGQGLREQY
10	-	TRBV15	TRBJ2-7	ATSPDGYEQY
11	once	TRBV6-5	TRBJ1-2	ASSYGGAEGYT
14	-	TRBV27	TRBJ2-7	ASSPLTSGGAGEQY
11	-	TRBV19	TRBJ1-2	ASSFAANYGYT
13	-	TRBV5-6	TRBJ2-7	ASSFSRTSPYEQY
11	-	TRBV27	TRBJ2-3	ASSYQSTDTQY
9	-	TRBV6-5	TRBJ1-2	ASSYGWGYT
13	-	TRBV4-3	TRBJ2-3	ASRGSGESTDTQY
13	-	TRBV28	TRBJ1-2	ASGARQLNNYGYT
13	-	TRBV28	TRBJ2-7	ASSFPGTGTYEQY
13	-	TRBV11-2	TRBJ1-4	ASSGQKGGDEKLF
14	-	TRBV7-9	TRBJ2-3	ASSSRTSASTDTQY
10	-	TRBV18	TRBJ1-1	AIGPGGSEAF
10	-	TRBV7-9	TRBJ1-1	ASSRDGLTGF
11	-	TRBV4-1	TRBJ1-5	ASSQYQNQPQH
14	-	TRBV5-6	TRBJ2-3	ASSFRDFPFTDTQY
12	-	TRBV7-8	TRBJ2-5	ASSSLGWQETQY
16	-	TRBV6-1	TRBJ2-7	ASSEIEGLAGVWYEQY
13	-	TRBV7-9	TRBJ1-2	ASSYGTSSNYGYT